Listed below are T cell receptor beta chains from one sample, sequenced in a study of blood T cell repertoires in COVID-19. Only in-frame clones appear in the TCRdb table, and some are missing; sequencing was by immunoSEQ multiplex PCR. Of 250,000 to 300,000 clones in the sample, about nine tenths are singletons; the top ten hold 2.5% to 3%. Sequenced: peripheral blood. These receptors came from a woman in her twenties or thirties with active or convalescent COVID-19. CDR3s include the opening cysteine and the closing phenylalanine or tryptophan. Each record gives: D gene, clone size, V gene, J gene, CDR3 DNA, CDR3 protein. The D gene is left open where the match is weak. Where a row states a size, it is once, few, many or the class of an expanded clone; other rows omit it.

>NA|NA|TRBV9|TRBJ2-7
TGTGCCAGCAGCGTATCCGCGGGACCTGACTACGAGCAGTACTTC
CASSVSAGPDYEQYF
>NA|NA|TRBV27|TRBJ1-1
TGTGCCAGCAGCCTCCCTCCGGGACACCCGAACACTGAAGCTTTCTTT
CASSLPPGHPNTEAFF
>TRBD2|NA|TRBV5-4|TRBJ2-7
TGTGCCAGCAGCCCCGGGGGGCTAGCGGGGGGCTTACCCTACGAGCAGTACTTC
CASSPGGLAGGLPYEQYF
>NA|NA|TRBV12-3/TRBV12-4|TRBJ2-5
TGTGCCTCTCGGGGGGCAGGAGAGACCCAGTACTTC
CASRGAGETQYF
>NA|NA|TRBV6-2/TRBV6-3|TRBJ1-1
TGTGCCAGCAGTCACCGGACTGAAGCTTTCTTT
CASSHRTEAFF
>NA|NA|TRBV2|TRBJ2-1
TGTGCCAGCACCCTTTCACTAGTCAACAATGAGCAGTTCTTC
CASTLSLVNNEQFF
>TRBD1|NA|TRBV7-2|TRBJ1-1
TGTGCCAGCAGCCCCTCGGACAGGCACACGAACACTGAAGCTTTCTTT
CASSPSDRHTNTEAFF
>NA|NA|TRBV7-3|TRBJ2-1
TGTGCCAGCAGCCCCCACGGGGGCTACAATGAGCAGTTCTTC
CASSPHGGYNEQFF
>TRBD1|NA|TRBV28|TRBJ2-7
TGTGCCAGCAGTTCCGGACAGGTCGGCTACGAGCAGTACTTC
CASSSGQVGYEQYF
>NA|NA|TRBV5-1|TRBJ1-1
TGCGCCAGCAGCTTGAGGGGAGGTACGGGCATGAACACTGAAGCTTTCTTT
CASSLRGGTGMNTEAFF
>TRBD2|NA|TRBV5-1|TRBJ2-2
TGCGCCAGCAGCTTGGTGACTAGCTATATAGGCACCGGGGAGCTGTTTTTT
CASSLVTSYIGTGELFF
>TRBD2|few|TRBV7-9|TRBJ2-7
TGTGCCAGCAGCATTAGCGGGGGGTACGAGCAGTACTTC
CASSISGGYEQYF
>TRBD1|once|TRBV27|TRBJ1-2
TGTGCCAGCAGTAGTCGGGGCGGGACAGGGGTCTTCTATGGCTACACCTTC
CASSSRGGTGVFYGYTF
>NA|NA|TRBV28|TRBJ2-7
TGTGCCAGCAGTCCGTTAGGAGGGGGCAATCCTAGCTCCTACGAGCAGTACTTC
CASSPLGGGNPSSYEQYF
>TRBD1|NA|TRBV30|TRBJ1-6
TGTGCCTGGAAGACAACAGGGGGCTATTCACCCCTCCACTTT
CAWKTTGGYSPLHF
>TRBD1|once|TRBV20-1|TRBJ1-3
TGCAGTGCTAGTACAGGGGGCATTGGAAACACCATATATTTT
CSASTGGIGNTIYF
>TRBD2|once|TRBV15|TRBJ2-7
TGTGCCACCAGCAGGGGAGGGCAAATTAACTACGAGCAGTACTTC
CATSRGGQINYEQYF
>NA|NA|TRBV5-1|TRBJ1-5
TGCGCCAGCAGCTTTACAGGGTCGTATAGCAATCAGCCCCAGCATTTT
CASSFTGSYSNQPQHF
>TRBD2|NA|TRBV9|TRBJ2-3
TGTGCCAGCAGCGTAGCGGGAGGGGCGGGGATCACAGATACGCAGTATTTT
CASSVAGGAGITDTQYF
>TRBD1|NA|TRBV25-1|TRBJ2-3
TGTGCCAGCAGTGAATGGGGGACAGGGCTCACAGATACGCAGTATTTT
CASSEWGTGLTDTQYF
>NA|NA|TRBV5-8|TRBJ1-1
TGTGCCAGCAGCTTGGCCGAGTACACTGAAGCTTTCTTT
CASSLAEYTEAFF
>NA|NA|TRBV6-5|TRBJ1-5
TGTGCCACCGCCACAGGGTCTAACCAGCCCCAGCATTTT
CATATGSNQPQHF
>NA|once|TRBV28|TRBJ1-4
TGTGCCAGCAGTTACCAGCGTTTAGCTAATGAAAAACTGTTTTTT
CASSYQRLANEKLFF
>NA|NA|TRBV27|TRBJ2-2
TGTGCCAGCAGTCGTAGGTCGGGAATCGCTGGAGGGGAGCTGTTTTTT
CASSRRSGIAGGELFF
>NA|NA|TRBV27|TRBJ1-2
TGTGCCAGCAGTTTATCAAGACAGCGCCTAAACTATGGCTACACCTTC
CASSLSRQRLNYGYTF
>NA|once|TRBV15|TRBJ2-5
TGTGCCACCAGAGGGAGGCAGTGGGAGACCCAGTACTTC
CATRGRQWETQYF
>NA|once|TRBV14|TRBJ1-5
TGTGCCAGCAGCCAAGACATCAGGGAGGTCACCAATCAGCCCCAGCATTTT
CASSQDIREVTNQPQHF
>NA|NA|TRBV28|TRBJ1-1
TGTGCCAGCAGTCCGCGGACACGTTCGGACACTGAAGCTTTCTTT
CASSPRTRSDTEAFF
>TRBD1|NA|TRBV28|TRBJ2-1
TGTGCCAGCAGCCCCGACAGGGCGGGCTACAATGAGCAGTTCTTC
CASSPDRAGYNEQFF